The 28 T cell receptor beta chains reported below all come from one sample, sequenced in a study of cytomegalovirus exposure and HLA in healthy donors. Using immunoSEQ multiplex PCR, the repertoire was profiled, and TCRdb retains in-frame clones only, with some absent. The sample comprises 50,000 to 70,000 clones, over 85% of which are singletons, and 5.8% rests with the top ten. The sequenced sample consisted of PBMCs. Receptors were obtained from a woman aged 18-29 years in good health and CMV-seropositive.

This clone was recorded once. The V and J genes are TRBV28 and TRBJ1-1; D gene unclear. V dropped 8 bases and J dropped 1 base, with 14 bases sitting between them. The CDR3 contains 14 residues. CDR1 is MDHEN, CDR2 SYDVKM, per germline. In nucleotides, the CDR3 is TGTGCCAGCTCCTCCTCCGCCAGGAACACTGAAGCTTTCTTT. Translating gives CASSSSARNTEAFF.

Note on this clone: This same CDR3 is encoded by further DNA sequences in the sample. This rearrangement joins TRBV9 to TRBJ2-2; 7 bases map to TRBD2. The germline V gene has CDR1 SGDLS and CDR2 YYNGEE. The CDR3 is 13 residues long. V was clipped by 2 bases and J by 5 bases; unmatched bases: 0. The CDR3 bases are TGTGCCAGCAGCGTGCGGGGGACCGGGGAGCTGTTTTTT. Its translation: CASSVRGTGELFF.

The V gene is TRBV4-2, the J gene TRBJ2-7; D perhaps matches TRBD2 (5 bases). The CDR3 is 15 residues long. Per germline, CDR1 LGHNA and CDR2 YNFKEQ. With 0 bases removed from V and 2 bases from J, the gap between germline ends came to 11 bases. The DNA for the CDR3 is TGTGCCAGCAGCCAAGATGATCGGGATCCCTACGAGCAGTACTTC. Its translation is CASSQDDRDPYEQYF.

A few counts support this clone. V is TRBV7-9 and J is TRBJ2-2, with D possibly TRBD1 on 5 matching bases. The CDR3 has 15 residues. The germline V gene has CDR1 SEHNR and CDR2 FQNEAQ (reference sequence). V lost 4 bases to trimming and J lost 4 bases, with 13 bases between them. CDR3 nucleotide sequence: TGTGCCAGCAGCTCCATAAAACAGGTCACCGGGGAGCTGTTTTTT. Translation gives CASSSIKQVTGELFF.

The CDR3 loop reads CASSLRTSGSYEQYF. The DNA of the CDR3 is TGTGCCAGCAGCTTGCGGACTAGCGGGAGTTACGAGCAGTACTTC. The chain recombines TRBV5-4 with TRBJ2-7; 13 positions agree with TRBD2. The junction had 2 bases not matched to a gene; V was cut back by 1 base and J by 4 bases. This CDR3 comprises 15 residues. The germline gives CDR1 SGHNT, CDR2 YYREEE (reference sequence).

The chain employs TRBV5-1 and TRBJ2-1; 11 bases line up with TRBD2. The CDR3 covers 15 residues. Germline trimming cut 3 bases from V and 10 bases from J; bases unmatched to any gene: 9. Germline values: CDR1 SGHRS, CDR2 YFSETQ. CDR3 sequence reads: CASSYTTSGGGEQFF. The CDR3 DNA reads TGCGCCAGCAGCTACACCACTAGCGGGGGAGGGGAGCAGTTCTTC.

The V call is TRBV7-2, the J call TRBJ2-7, with TRBD1 matching 11 bases. The CDR3 is made up of 15 amino acids. V shed 1 base, J shed 7 bases, and the junction held 6 bases outside the gene matches. Looked up from germline, CDR1 is SGHTA and CDR2 is FQGNSA. Written as DNA, the CDR3 is TGTGCCAGCAGCTTAGGGACAGGGGGCCTCTTAGAGCAGTACTTC. Amino acids: CASSLGTGGLLEQYF.

The chain uses TRBV28 and TRBJ2-3; a possible D gene is TRBD2 (5 bases). V shed 3 bases and J shed 6 bases, with 10 bases lying between them. Germline V gives CDR1 MDHEN, CDR2 SYDVKM. The length of the CDR3 is 13 residues. The CDR3 here is CASSLRARDTQYF. In DNA, the CDR3 is TGTGCCAGCAGTTTGAGGGCGAGGGATACGCAGTATTTT.

The rearrangement uses TRBV9 and TRBJ2-1, with 10 bases fitting TRBD2. After removal of 4 bases from V and 6 bases from J, the junction contained 7 bases not matched to a gene. The V gene's germline CDR1 is SGDLS and CDR2 YYNGEE. This CDR3 is built from 15 residues. The CDR3 nucleotides read TGTGCCAGCAGCATCGTAGCGGGGGGAAGCAATGAGCAGTTCTTC. Protein product: CASSIVAGGSNEQFF.

The gene calls are TRBV10-3 and TRBJ1-2; 9 bases map to TRBD1. Trimming removed 2 bases from V and 4 bases from J; junction bases left unmatched: 2. Germline lookup yields CDR1 ENHRY and CDR2 SYGVKD. This CDR3 has 14 residues. CDR3 loop: CAISETDRGYGYTF. CDR3 in DNA: TGTGCCATCAGTGAGACGGACAGGGGCTATGGCTACACCTTC.

This chain uses TRBV11-2 with TRBJ2-7; unclear D gene. The CDR3 loop spans 11 amino acids. Germline-derived CDR1 and CDR2 are SGHAT and FQNNGV. The germline V and J ends were trimmed by 3 bases and 7 bases, with 7 bases remaining between them. In nucleotides, the CDR3 is TGTGCCAGCAGCTTTCGGTGGGAGCAGTACTTC. This encodes CASSFRWEQYF.

In this sample, this clone turned up once. The rearrangement uses TRBV9 and TRBJ2-1; the match to TRBD1 covers 11 bases. This CDR3 is 18 amino acids long. The germline V gene encodes CDR1 SGDLS and CDR2 YYNGEE. V trimming: 1 base; J trimming: 8 bases; junction bases outside the gene matches: 14. The CDR3 region is CASSVPRTGGLLMDEQFF. Here the CDR3 DNA reads TGTGCCAGCAGCGTACCCAGGACAGGGGGCCTCCTAATGGATGAGCAGTTCTTC.

This sequence joins TRBV27 and TRBJ1-1, with 7 bases fitting TRBD1. The CDR3 has 16 amino acids. The ends lost 5 bases at V and 1 base at J; junction bases unmatched: 10. The germline gives CDR1 MNHEY, CDR2 SMNVEV (reference sequence). The chain's CDR3 is CASSPLRTGGNTEAFF. For the CDR3, the DNA is TGTGCCAGCAGTCCACTCCGGACAGGAGGGAACACTGAAGCTTTCTTT.

The chain carries TRBV9 and TRBJ2-1; the match to TRBD2 covers 8 bases. Germline V CDR1 and CDR2: SGDLS, YYNGEE. The CDR3 has 15 residues. J lost 2 bases, V lost 3 bases, and 4 bases had no gene match. Here the CDR3 DNA reads TGTGCCAGCAGCGATAGCGGGGCCACCTACAATGAGCAGTTCTTC. Protein product: CASSDSGATYNEQFF.

V and J are TRBV6-1 and TRBJ2-7; TRBD1 agrees at 9 bases. The CDR3 covers 14 residues. With 4 bases clipped from V and 3 bases from J, the junction kept 4 bases outside the gene matches. Germline CDR1 reads MNHNS; CDR2 reads SASEGT. The CDR3 sequence is CASSGTGELYEQYF. The CDR3 region has the DNA TGTGCCAGCAGTGGGACAGGGGAGCTCTACGAGCAGTACTTC.

The gene calls are TRBV7-2 and TRBJ1-1, with 8 positions matching TRBD1. Trimming cost V 4 bases and J 1 base; bases outside gene matches: 5. Per germline, CDR1 SGHTA and CDR2 FQGNSA. CDR3 length equals 15 residues. CDR3 residues: CASSSTGGPNTEAFF. In DNA form, the CDR3 reads TGTGCCAGCAGCTCCACAGGGGGTCCGAACACTGAAGCTTTCTTT.

The count of this clone is one. The gene calls are TRBV2 and TRBJ2-7; 7 nucleotides match TRBD2. Germline V gene lookup returns CDR1 SNHLY and CDR2 FYNNEI. The CDR3 runs to 12 residues. V lost 4 bases to trimming and J lost 5 bases; unmatched junction nucleotides: 2. The CDR3 loop reads CASSVGGDEQYF. The CDR3 DNA reads as TGTGCCAGCAGTGTTGGGGGGGACGAGCAGTACTTC.

CDR3 in DNA: TGCGCCAGCAACAAACCGGGACAGGATCGCGTTAAAAATCAGCCCCAGCATTTT. This codes for CASNKPGQDRVKNQPQHF. This chain links TRBV4-3 with TRBJ1-5; the match to TRBD1 covers 8 bases. Germline CDR1 is LGHNA and CDR2 is YSLEER. The CDR3 is 18 residues long. V gave up 7 bases and J gave up 4 bases; unmatched junction bases: 18.

J is TRBJ2-5 and V is TRBV27; the D gene is possibly TRBD2 (6 bases). Trimming removed 4 bases from V and 5 bases from J, with 11 bases in between. This CDR3 region has 13 residues. Germline assignment: CDR1 MNHEY and CDR2 SMNVEV (reference sequence). CDR3 region: CASSYREEETQYF. CDR3 nucleotides: TGTGCCAGCAGTTATAGGGAGGAGGAGACCCAGTACTTC.

This chain connects TRBV18 to TRBJ1-6; 7 nucleotides align to TRBD1. J lost 5 bases, V lost 3 bases, and 1 base had no gene match. The CDR3 is 14 residues long. Germline V gene data show CDR1 as KGHSH and CDR2 as LQKENI. The CDR3 is CASSPGQNNSPLHF. The DNA for the CDR3 is TGTGCCAGCTCACCGGGACAGAATAATTCACCCCTCCACTTT. The whole variable domain, remainder taken from reference TRBV18 and TRBJ1-6, is NAGVMQNPRHLVRRRGQEARLRCSPMKGHSHVYWYRQLPEEGLKFMVYLQKENIIDESGMPKERFSAEFPKEGPSILRIQQVVRGDSAAYFCASSPGQNNSPLHFGNGTRLTVT.

The chain combines TRBV11-1 with TRBJ2-5; 7 nucleotides line up with TRBD1. The CDR3 loop spans 13 amino acids. Germline trimming cut 4 bases from V and 3 bases from J; bases unmatched to any gene: 2. The germline CDR1 and CDR2 sequences are SGHAT and FQDESV (reference sequence). The CDR3, as DNA: TGTGCCAGCAGCTCGACAGGGAAAGAGACCCAGTACTTC. The encoded protein is CASSSTGKETQYF. The entire variable domain, with the rest obtained from reference TRBV11-1 and TRBJ2-5, is as follows: EAEVAQSPRYKITEKSQAVAFWCDPISGHATLYWYRQILGQGPELLVQFQDESVVDDSQLPKDRFSAERLKGVDSTLKIQPAELGDSAMYLCASSSTGKETQYFGPGTRLLVL.

This clone was detected only once. V is TRBV6-5 and J is TRBJ2-4, with TRBD2 matching over 10 bases. Germline V gives CDR1 MNHEY, CDR2 SVGAGI. The trim removed 5 bases at V and 9 bases at J, leaving 7 bases unmatched. The CDR3 loop spans 14 amino acids. CDR3 nucleotides: TGTGCCAGCAGTCCGGGGCTAGCGGGAGTCATTCAGTACTTC. It is translated as CASSPGLAGVIQYF.

This chain joins TRBV6-1 and TRBJ2-5; D might be TRBD2 (5 bases). Germline values: CDR1 MNHNS, CDR2 SASEGT. The V and J ends lost 7 bases and 5 bases respectively, with 14 bases between them. CDR3 size: 13 residues. As DNA, the CDR3 is TGTGCCAGCATGCGAGAACTAGGGGAGACCCAGTACTTC. As protein: CASMRELGETQYF.

V and J are TRBV20-1 and TRBJ2-5, with 9 bases matching TRBD2. Germline loops: CDR1 DFQATT, CDR2 SNEGSKA (reference sequence). The CDR3 has 10 amino acids. The CDR3 DNA is TGCGCGGGGGGGCAAGAGACCCAGTACTTC. Its protein is CAGGQETQYF.

The chain is built from TRBV5-1 and TRBJ2-3; a possible D gene is TRBD2 (6 bases). The CDR3 is made up of 18 amino acids. Germline V gene sequence: CDR1 SGHRS, CDR2 YFSETQ. The V end lost 1 base, the J end lost 0 bases, and 18 bases lay between the germline ends. This CDR3 reads CASSLLSSEGTSTDTQYF. DNA of the CDR3: TGCGCCAGCAGCTTGTTGAGTTCCGAGGGGACTAGCACAGATACGCAGTATTTT.

The chain carries TRBV28 and TRBJ1-2; D call uncertain. Germline loops: CDR1 MDHEN, CDR2 SYDVKM. The CDR3 totals 12 residues. Trimming shortened V by 3 bases and J by 6 bases, and 8 bases separated the two germline ends. The CDR3 here is CASSLSVDGYTF. The CDR3, as DNA: TGTGCCAGCAGTTTGAGTGTGGATGGCTACACCTTC.

V is TRBV5-1 and J is TRBJ2-1, with D possibly being TRBD2 (5 bases). CDR1 is SGHRS and CDR2 is YFSETQ in the germline V gene. Trimming took off 4 bases at V and 4 bases at J, with 6 bases between the two ends. CDR3 length: 12 residues. The CDR3 DNA follows: TGCGCCAGCAGCCCGGGATACAATGAGCAGTTCTTC. It codes for CASSPGYNEQFF.

This clone was seen a single time. The chain employs TRBV11-2 and TRBJ2-1, with 8 bases identical to TRBD1. V lost 2 bases, J lost 6 bases, and 6 bases stayed unmatched. The CDR3 extends over 15 amino acids. The germline gives CDR1 SGHAT, CDR2 FQNNGV. The CDR3 loop is CASSLRTGPGNEQFF. CDR3 bases: TGTGCCAGCAGCTTAAGGACAGGGCCAGGCAATGAGCAGTTCTTC.